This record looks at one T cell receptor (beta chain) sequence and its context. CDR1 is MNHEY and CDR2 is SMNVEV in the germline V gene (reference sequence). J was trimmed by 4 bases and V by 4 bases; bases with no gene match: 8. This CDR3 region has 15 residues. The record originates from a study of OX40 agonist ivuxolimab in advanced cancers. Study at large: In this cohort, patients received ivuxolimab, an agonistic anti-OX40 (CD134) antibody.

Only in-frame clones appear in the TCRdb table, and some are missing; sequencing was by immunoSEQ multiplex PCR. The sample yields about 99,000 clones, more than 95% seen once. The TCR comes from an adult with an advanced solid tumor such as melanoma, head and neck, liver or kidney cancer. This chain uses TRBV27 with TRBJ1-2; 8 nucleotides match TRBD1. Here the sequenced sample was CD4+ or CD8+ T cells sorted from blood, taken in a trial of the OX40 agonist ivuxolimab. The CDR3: CASSSRGQGPYGYTF. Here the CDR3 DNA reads TGTGCCAGCAGTTCGAGAGGACAGGGCCCCTATGGCTACACCTTC.